This T cell receptor beta chain was identified during a study of blood T cell repertoires in COVID-19. Study information: There were acute and convalescent COVID-19 samples, and they came from the United States, Italy and Spain.

V shed 3 bases, J shed 11 bases, and the junction held 9 bases outside the gene matches. The CDR3 consists of 13 residues. CDR1 and CDR2 (germline): SGHTA, FQGNSA. Sequenced by immunoSEQ multiplex PCR; TCRdb stores in-frame clones only, minus some. The table shows 100,000 to 150,000 clones, with more than 70% occurring only once. The V call is TRBV7-2, the J call TRBJ1-1, with TRBD1 identical over 7 bases. This sequence was found in an elderly woman with acute or convalescent COVID-19. Sequenced input: peripheral blood. CDR3 DNA sequence: TGTGCCAGCAGCTTGTTTTCCCAGGGGGTGGCTTTCTTT. The encoded protein is CASSLFSQGVAFF.